This entry lists 23 T cell receptor beta chains sequenced from one sample in a study of T-cell reconstitution after alpha-beta-depleted transplantation in children. Preparation of the TCRbeta library used unique molecular identifiers. TCRdb reprocessed the PCR reads with MiXCR, giving one entry per CDR3 protein. The sample records fewer than 550,000 distinct CDR3 sequences, about an eighth being singletons. This sample comprised PBMCs, mostly from graft donor cells, obtained 180 days after TCRalphabeta/CD19-depleted stem cell transplant. The receptors stem from a female patient between 2 and 15 years old who had a stem cell transplant for aplastic anemia, so the T cells may come from the graft donor.

The J gene is TRBJ2-4, the V gene TRBV19; D is uncertain. Germline V gives CDR1 LNHDA, CDR2 SQIVND (reference sequence). V was trimmed by 6 bases and J by 9 bases, leaving 24 bases between them. The CDR3 consists of 16 residues. CDR3 nucleotide sequence: TGTGCCAGTAGCGAAAAGCACTACGCGCTGGTGAGCATTCAGTACTTC. Its protein is CASSEKHYALVSIQYF.

The chain combines TRBV7-6 with TRBJ2-3; 10 bases are a match to TRBD2. The CDR3 is made up of 17 amino acids. The J segment lost 3 bases and the V segment lost 1 base, leaving 7 bases of the junction unmatched. Germline CDR1 SGHVS, CDR2 FNYEAQ. The CDR3 DNA follows: TGTGCCAGCAGCTTAGACCCAGCGGGAGGGGGGACAGATACGCAGTATTTT. Amino acid sequence: CASSLDPAGGGTDTQYF.

There are a few counts of this clonotype. This rearrangement joins TRBV7-2 to TRBJ2-1, with TRBD2 matching 9 bases. Germline lookup yields CDR1 SGHTA and CDR2 FQGNSA. V shed 5 bases, J shed 7 bases, and the junction held 12 bases outside the gene matches. This CDR3 region has 16 residues. CDR3 amino acids: CASSLLAAGGRNEQFF. CDR3 in DNA: TGTGCCAGCAGCCTACTAGCGGCGGGAGGGAGGAATGAGCAGTTCTTC.

There are many counts of this clonotype. The chain links TRBV29-1 to TRBJ2-3; TRBD2 is a possible D gene (6 bases). Trimming took off 0 bases at V and 7 bases at J, with 8 bases between the two ends. CDR1 is SQVTM, CDR2 ANQGSEA, per germline. The CDR3 runs to 12 residues. Here the CDR3 DNA reads TGCAGCGTTGAAGATCGGGGGAATACGCAGTATTTT. Residues: CSVEDRGNTQYF.

The rearrangement joins TRBV9 to TRBJ1-2; no clear D. V shed 0 bases and J shed 2 bases, with 8 bases lying between them. Per the germline V gene, CDR1 is SGDLS and CDR2 is YYNGEE. The length of the CDR3 is 14 residues. The CDR3 region has the DNA TGTGCCAGCAGCGTAGCCCCAGGAAACTATGGCTACACCTTC. This codes for CASSVAPGNYGYTF. The variable domain in full, with the rest retrieved from reference TRBV9 and TRBJ1-2, is DSGVTQTPKHLITATGQRVTLRCSPRSGDLSVYWYQQSLDQGLQFLIQYYNGEERAKGNILERFSAQQFPDLHSELNLSSLELGDSALYFCASSVAPGNYGYTFGSGTRLTVV.

CDR3 amino acids: CSVLGTPSSGANVLTF. CDR3 DNA: TGCAGCGTGTTGGGGACTCCGAGCTCTGGGGCCAACGTCCTGACTTTC. The gene calls are TRBV29-1 and TRBJ2-6; D possibly corresponds to TRBD2 (6 bases). The V and J ends lost 6 bases and 0 bases respectively, with 15 bases between them. Per the germline V gene, CDR1 is SQVTM and CDR2 is ANQGSEA. CDR3 length: 16 amino acids.

Only a few counts were recorded for this clonotype. The V and J genes are TRBV20-1 and TRBJ2-3, with a tentative D call TRBD2 (5 bases). Trimming pared 7 bases from V and 5 bases from J, leaving 19 bases between. Germline values: CDR1 DFQATT, CDR2 SNEGSKA (reference sequence). This CDR3 comprises 14 residues. The CDR3 DNA is TGCAGTGTAAGGCGAGGGTGGTCGGTAGATACGCAGTATTTT. Its translation is CSVRRGWSVDTQYF.

This clonotype has a handful of counts. V is TRBV11-3 and J is TRBJ2-5, with TRBD1 as a possible D gene (6 bases). Trimming shortened V by 3 bases and J by 2 bases, and 16 bases separated the two germline ends. This CDR3 is built from 16 residues. Germline V gene lookup returns CDR1 SGHNT and CDR2 YENEEA. The CDR3 reads CASSFSTGLRQETQYF. The CDR3 region has the DNA TGTGCCAGCAGCTTTTCCACAGGGCTGCGTCAAGAGACCCAGTACTTC.

The chain uses TRBV5-6 and TRBJ2-7; TRBD1 aligns across 7 bases. Per the germline V gene, CDR1 is SGHDT and CDR2 is YYEEEE. The CDR3 has 13 amino acids. After removal of 2 bases from V and 6 bases from J, the junction contained 5 bases not matched to a gene. The CDR3 nucleotides read TGTGCCAGCAGCTTCAATACAGGGGTCGAGCAGTACGTC. This encodes CASSFNTGVEQYV.

This sequence joins TRBV5-1 and TRBJ2-5, with D possibly called TRBD1 or TRBD2 (6 bases each). Germline V gene data show CDR1 as SGHRS and CDR2 as YFSETQ. The ends were cut back, 0 bases at V and 1 base at J, with 19 bases in the middle. The CDR3 is 18 amino acids. The CDR3 here is CASSLAGGPGDIQETQYF. In DNA form, the CDR3 reads TGCGCCAGCAGCTTGGCTGGGGGGCCCGGGGATATCCAAGAGACCCAGTACTTC.

The J gene is TRBJ2-7, the V gene TRBV30, with D hard to call. CDR1 is GTSNPN and CDR2 is SVGIG in the germline V gene (reference sequence). CDR3 length: 14 residues. V was shortened by 8 bases and J by 6 bases, with 23 bases between the two germline ends. The CDR3 nucleotides are TGTGCCGGGTCCCGATCTCTAAGGTCCCTCGAGCAGTACTTC. It yields the protein CAGSRSLRSLEQYF.

This clonotype showed up many times. The chain combines TRBV7-6 with TRBJ2-2, with D possibly TRBD1 on 5 matching bases. This CDR3 comprises 15 residues. V lost 2 bases to trimming and J lost 1 base, with 8 bases between them. Germline V CDR1 and CDR2: SGHVS, FNYEAQ. CDR3 sequence: CASSLYQGNTGELFF. CDR3 nucleotide sequence: TGTGCCAGCAGCTTATATCAGGGGAACACCGGGGAGCTGTTTTTT.

The chain has TRBV2 and TRBJ2-1; 8 nucleotides line up with TRBD1. The CDR3 is 13 residues long. The junction had 5 bases not matched to a gene; V was cut back by 5 bases and J by 8 bases. Germline V gives CDR1 SNHLY, CDR2 FYNNEI. CDR3 amino acids: CASSKDRVDEQFF. The CDR3, as DNA: TGTGCCAGCAGTAAGGACAGGGTTGATGAGCAGTTCTTC.

This clonotype was observed a handful of times. V usage is TRBV2 and J usage is TRBJ1-2, with D unclear. The CDR3 is 8 amino acids. Germline V CDR1 and CDR2: SNHLY, FYNNEI. The CDR3 sequence is CGGGGYTF. In DNA form, the CDR3 reads TGTGGCGGCGGGGGCTACACCTTC.

This clonotype was seen only a few times. J is TRBJ1-1 and V is TRBV11-2; 8 bases agree with TRBD1. Trimming removed 5 bases from V and 8 bases from J; junction bases left unmatched: 4. The CDR3 contains 12 residues. Per germline, CDR1 SGHAT and CDR2 FQNNGV. The CDR3 nucleotides are TGTGCCAGCAGCCAGGACAGGGTAGAAGCTTTCTTT. Translated: CASSQDRVEAFF.

This chain links TRBV7-7 with TRBJ2-7; D gene uncertain. V was trimmed by 8 bases and J by 2 bases, leaving 4 bases between them. CDR1 and CDR2 from the germline V gene are SSHAT and FNYEAQ (reference sequence). This CDR3 has 10 amino acids. Here the CDR3 DNA reads TGTGCCAGCGCTACCTACGAGCAGTACGTC. It is translated as CASATYEQYV.

This clonotype occurred a few times. This chain links TRBV20-1 with TRBJ2-1; perhaps TRBD2 as D (5 bases). The CDR3 consists of 14 residues. The germline V and J ends were trimmed by 2 bases and 7 bases, with 15 bases remaining between them. Germline V CDR1 and CDR2: DFQATT, SNEGSKA (reference sequence). The CDR3 bases are TGCAGTGCTAGATGGCTAGCCACCTTTAATGAGCAGTTCTTC. Protein sequence: CSARWLATFNEQFF.

The chain combines TRBV24-1 with TRBJ2-5; D may be TRBD1 or TRBD2 (5 bases each). From germline, CDR1 is KGHDR and CDR2 SFDVKD. Trimming left V 2 bases short and J 7 bases short, with 19 bases between. The CDR3 sequence is 16 residues long. The CDR3 nucleotides are TGTGCCACCAGTGATTCGGAAGGACCGGACGGGACGACCCAGTACTTC. This translates into CATSDSEGPDGTTQYF.

The V call is TRBV27, the J call TRBJ1-4; D gene ambiguous. The V gene's germline CDR1 is MNHEY and CDR2 SMNVEV (reference sequence). V lost 2 bases and J lost 8, with 18 bases in between. This CDR3 has 16 residues. The CDR3 sequence: CASSLHPTLLGEKLFF. Here the CDR3 DNA reads TGTGCCAGCAGTTTACACCCAACACTATTAGGGGAAAAACTGTTTTTT.

There are many counts of this clonotype. The rearrangement uses TRBV29-1 and TRBJ2-3; 13 bases match TRBD2. CDR1 is SQVTM, CDR2 ANQGSEA, per germline. This CDR3 spans 13 amino acids. The V gene end was trimmed by 6 bases and the J gene end by 3 bases; junction bases not matched to a gene: 0. For the CDR3, the DNA is TGCAGCGTGACTAGCGGGGGGACAGATACGCAGTATTTT. It specifies CSVTSGGTDTQYF.

The chain links TRBV11-2 to TRBJ1-2, with D maybe TRBD1 (5 bases). The CDR3 consists of 19 residues. Germline V CDR1 and CDR2: SGHAT, FQNNGV. The V and J ends lost 4 bases and 2 bases respectively, with 26 bases between them. The CDR3 here is CASSSISPLKGIGNYGYTF. The CDR3 DNA follows: TGTGCCAGCAGCTCCATTAGCCCCCTGAAGGGGATTGGGAACTATGGCTACACCTTC. The full variable domain, completed using reference TRBV11-2 and TRBJ1-2, is EAGVAQSPRYKIIEKRQSVAFWCNPISGHATLYWYQQILGQGPKLLIQFQNNGVVDDSQLPKDRFSAERLKGVDSTLKIQPAKLEDSAVYLCASSSISPLKGIGNYGYTFGSGTRLTVV.

This clonotype appeared many times. CDR3 sequence reads: CASSPPGTEWTQYF. The CDR3 DNA sequence: TGTGCCAGCTCACCACCCGGGACAGAGTGGACCCAGTACTTC. The V and J genes are TRBV18 and TRBJ2-5, with 7 bases matching TRBD1. This CDR3 contains 14 residues. Trimming took 0 bases from V and 7 from J; bases not matched to a gene: 5. Looked up from germline, CDR1 is KGHSH and CDR2 is LQKENI.

The V gene is TRBV10-3, the J gene TRBJ2-1, with TRBD2 identical over 12 bases. V lost 6 bases to trimming and J lost 2 bases; unmatched junction nucleotides: 11. The length of the CDR3 is 18 residues. The germline CDR1 and CDR2 sequences are ENHRY and SYGVKD. The CDR3 coding sequence is TGTGCCATCAGCAACAAAAGACTAGCGGGAGCCCCCTACAATGAGCAGTTCTTC. The encoded protein is CAISNKRLAGAPYNEQFF.